This T cell receptor beta chain is drawn from a study of blood T cells in healthy people across ages. A note on this clonotype: The antigen is undetermined.

Combining a sample-barcoded 5' primer with a J-beta primer mix, a second PCR ran for roughly 7 to 12 cycles. Each cDNA was tagged by a template-switch adaptor containing 12 random nucleotides. TCRdb recomputed calls from the 5' RACE reads with MiXCR, one row per CDR3 protein. Among 1.5 million to 2 million distinct CDR3 sequences listed, 28% were seen once. CDR3 length: 16 amino acids. Trimming removed 4 bases from V and 8 bases from J; junction bases left unmatched: 10. CDR1 is LNHDA, CDR2 SQIVND, per germline (reference sequence). The study, taken as a whole, reports: Among T cells, TCR beta diversity per million cells dropped roughly linearly as age rose.

The V and J genes are TRBV19 and TRBJ2-1; 11 nucleotides match TRBD1. Material: blood. The TCR comes from a woman aged 25 to 39 in good health. As DNA, the CDR3 is TGTGCCAGTAGTAATCCCGGGACAGGGGGTGTCGATGAGCAGTTCTTC. As protein: CASSNPGTGGVDEQFF. The whole variable domain, remainder taken from reference TRBV19 and TRBJ2-1, is DGGITQSPKYLFRKEGQNVTLSCEQNLNHDAMYWYRQDPGQGLRLIYYSQIVNDFQKGDIAEGYSVSREKKESFPLTVTSAQKNPTAFYLCASSNPGTGGVDEQFFGPGTRLTVL.